This record looks at one TCR beta chain sequence and its context. Antigen: not known. This sample is part of a study of T cell repertoires in cytomegalovirus infection. In the study overall: Researchers turned to recently identified HLA-C-restricted CMV epitopes as well as well-studied HLA-B-restricted ones. From public TCR beta signatures came an indication of both CMV infection and matching HLA type. Study-level results: The study found HLA-C-restricted CMV-specific TCR beta clonotypes dominating the ex vivo response. Cumulated frequencies of public TCR beta families served to identify carriers of CMV plus the relevant HLA.

The CDR3 covers 13 residues. Per germline, CDR1 SQVTM and CDR2 ANQGSEA. Trimming took 6 bases from V and 10 from J, leaving 19 bases between them. TCRdb re-called the reads through MiXCR, storing one row per CDR3 protein. This repertoire shows about 700,000 distinct CDR3 sequences, 33% found once; its top ten account for roughly 18%. V and J are TRBV29-1 and TRBJ2-1; perhaps TRBD1 as D (5 bases). The TCR comes from a human donor in good health (CMV status not recorded). Some clones in this sample may be carry-over from other donors' samples. Sequencing was performed on cultured PBMCs, taken from culture after CMV antigen stimulation. CDR3 protein: CSVGKDSNGEQFF. The CDR3 region has the DNA TGCAGCGTAGGTAAAGACAGTAATGGGGAGCAGTTCTTC.